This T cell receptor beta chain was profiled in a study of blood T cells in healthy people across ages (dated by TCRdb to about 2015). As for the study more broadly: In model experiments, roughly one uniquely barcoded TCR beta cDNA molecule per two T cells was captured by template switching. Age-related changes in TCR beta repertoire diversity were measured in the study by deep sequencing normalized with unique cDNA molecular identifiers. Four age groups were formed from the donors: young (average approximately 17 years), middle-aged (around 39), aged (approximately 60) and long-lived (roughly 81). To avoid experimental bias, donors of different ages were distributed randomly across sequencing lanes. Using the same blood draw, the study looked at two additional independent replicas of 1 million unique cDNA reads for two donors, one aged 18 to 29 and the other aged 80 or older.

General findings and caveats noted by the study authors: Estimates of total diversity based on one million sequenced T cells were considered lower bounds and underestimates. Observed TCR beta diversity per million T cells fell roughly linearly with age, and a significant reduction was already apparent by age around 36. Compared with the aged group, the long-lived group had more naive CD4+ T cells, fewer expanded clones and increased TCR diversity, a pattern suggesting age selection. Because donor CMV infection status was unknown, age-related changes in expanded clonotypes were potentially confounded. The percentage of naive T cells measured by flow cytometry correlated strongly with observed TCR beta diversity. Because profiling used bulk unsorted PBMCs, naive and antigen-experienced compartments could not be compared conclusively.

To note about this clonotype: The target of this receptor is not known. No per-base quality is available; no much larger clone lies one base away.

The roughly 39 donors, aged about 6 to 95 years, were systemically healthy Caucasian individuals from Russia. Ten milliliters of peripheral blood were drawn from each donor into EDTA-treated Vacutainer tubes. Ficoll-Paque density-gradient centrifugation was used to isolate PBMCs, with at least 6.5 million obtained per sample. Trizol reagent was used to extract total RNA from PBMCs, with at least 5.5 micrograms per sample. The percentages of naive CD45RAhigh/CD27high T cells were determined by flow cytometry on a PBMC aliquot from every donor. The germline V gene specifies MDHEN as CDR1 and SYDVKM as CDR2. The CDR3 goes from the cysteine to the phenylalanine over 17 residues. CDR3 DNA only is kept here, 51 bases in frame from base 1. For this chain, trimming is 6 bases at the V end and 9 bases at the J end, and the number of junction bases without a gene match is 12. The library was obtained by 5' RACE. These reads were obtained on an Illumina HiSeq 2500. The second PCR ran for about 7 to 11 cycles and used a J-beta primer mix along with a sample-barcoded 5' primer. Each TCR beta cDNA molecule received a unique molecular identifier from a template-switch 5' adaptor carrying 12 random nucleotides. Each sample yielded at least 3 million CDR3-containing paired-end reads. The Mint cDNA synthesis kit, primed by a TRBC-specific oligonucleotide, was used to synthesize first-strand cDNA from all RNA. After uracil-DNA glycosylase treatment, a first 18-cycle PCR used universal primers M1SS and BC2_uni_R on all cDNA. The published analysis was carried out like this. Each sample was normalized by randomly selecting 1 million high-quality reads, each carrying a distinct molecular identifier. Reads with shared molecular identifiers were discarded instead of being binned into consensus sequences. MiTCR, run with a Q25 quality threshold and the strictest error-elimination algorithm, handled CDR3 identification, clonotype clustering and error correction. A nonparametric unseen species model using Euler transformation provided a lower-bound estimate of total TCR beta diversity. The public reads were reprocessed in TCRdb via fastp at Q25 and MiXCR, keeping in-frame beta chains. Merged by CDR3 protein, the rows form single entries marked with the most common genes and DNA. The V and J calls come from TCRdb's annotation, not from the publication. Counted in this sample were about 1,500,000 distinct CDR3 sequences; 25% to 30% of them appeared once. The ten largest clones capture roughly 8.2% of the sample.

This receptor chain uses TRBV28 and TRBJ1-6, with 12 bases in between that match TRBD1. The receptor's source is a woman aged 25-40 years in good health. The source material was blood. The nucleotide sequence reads TGTGCCAGCAGGCTCCGATCCGGGACAGGGGGCGGTTCACCCCTCCACTTT. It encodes CASRLRSGTGGGSPLHF.